This T cell receptor beta chain was captured by sequencing in a study of shared clonotypes between healthy human individuals. Sequencing used immunoSEQ multiplex PCR; TCRdb keeps in-frame clones, though not all of them. This sample carries about 2,100,000 clones, roughly 91% of them seen once, and the ten largest clones take about 1.8%. Of note for this clone: The sample has other DNA sequences that encode this CDR3 too.

The trim removed 3 bases at V and 5 bases at J, leaving 2 bases unmatched. The CDR3 totals 14 residues. In germline, CDR1 is LNHDA, CDR2 SQIVND (reference sequence). Only CD45RO-negative cells positively selected for CCR7 counted as naive CD8 cells, so terminally differentiated effector memory CD45RA+ cells were excluded. The receptor comes from a man between 18 and 29 years old in good health. Some clones in this sample may be carry-over from other donors' samples. The chain links TRBV19 to TRBJ1-5; 9 bases line up with TRBD1. The sample was naive CD8+ T cells from PBMCs. The DNA for the CDR3 is TGTGCCAGTAGTATCAGACAGGGGGATCAGCCCCAGCATTTT. Its protein product is CASSIRQGDQPQHF.